This is a list of T cell receptor beta chains from one sample in a study of blood T cell repertoires in COVID-19. The protocol was immunoSEQ multiplex PCR, while the TCRdb copy is restricted to in-frame clones and leaves out a portion. The sample gives 100,000 to 150,000 clones, 55% to 75% of which show up once; around 2% is in the top ten. The sample was peripheral blood. The receptor source for this set is a woman in her 70s with acute or convalescent COVID-19. The CDR3 runs from the conserved cysteine through the conserved F or W. Fields, in order: CDR3 DNA, CDR3 protein, CDR3 length, clone size, D gene, V gene, J gene. The D gene is left open where the match is weak. Only some rows state a clone size, as once, few, many or a class for expanded clones.

CDR3 DNA: TGTGCCATCAAGGACAGGGCAGATACGCAGTATTTT; CDR3 protein: CAIKDRADTQYF; CDR3 length: 12; clone size: .; D gene: TRBD1; V gene: TRBV10-3; J gene: TRBJ2-3
CDR3 DNA: TGTGCCATCAGTGTACAGGGGGCTTCACCCCTCCACTTT; CDR3 protein: CAISVQGASPLHF; CDR3 length: 13; clone size: .; D gene: TRBD1; V gene: TRBV10-3; J gene: TRBJ1-6
CDR3 DNA: TGTGCCAGTAGTATGACTATGGGGACTGAAGCTTTCTTT; CDR3 protein: CASSMTMGTEAFF; CDR3 length: 13; clone size: .; D gene: .; V gene: TRBV19; J gene: TRBJ1-1
CDR3 DNA: TGCGCCAGCAGCTTGGACCGGGGAAATAATTCACCCCTCCACTTT; CDR3 protein: CASSLDRGNNSPLHF; CDR3 length: 15; clone size: .; D gene: .; V gene: TRBV5-1; J gene: TRBJ1-6
CDR3 DNA: TGTGCCAGCACTGAAAGGGGGGGAGTCACAGATACGCAGTATTTT; CDR3 protein: CASTERGGVTDTQYF; CDR3 length: 15; clone size: .; D gene: .; V gene: TRBV28; J gene: TRBJ2-3
CDR3 DNA: TGTGCCAGCAGCTTAAGGACTAGCGGGAGTGCAGATACGCAGTATTTT; CDR3 protein: CASSLRTSGSADTQYF; CDR3 length: 16; clone size: .; D gene: TRBD2; V gene: TRBV9; J gene: TRBJ2-3
CDR3 DNA: TGCGCCAGCAGCCTCCAGGTCTCTAGCACAGATACGCAGTATTTT; CDR3 protein: CASSLQVSSTDTQYF; CDR3 length: 15; clone size: once; D gene: .; V gene: TRBV5-1; J gene: TRBJ2-3
CDR3 DNA: TGTGCCAGCAGTTTATTATCAGGTTCACCCCTCCACTTT; CDR3 protein: CASSLLSGSPLHF; CDR3 length: 13; clone size: .; D gene: .; V gene: TRBV28; J gene: TRBJ1-6
CDR3 DNA: TGCAGCGTCCACGGGACTAGCGGGGCGCAAGAGACCCAGTACTTC; CDR3 protein: CSVHGTSGAQETQYF; CDR3 length: 15; clone size: .; D gene: TRBD2; V gene: TRBV29-1; J gene: TRBJ2-5
CDR3 DNA: TGTGCCAGCAGGGAGGGTAGGAACACTGAAGCTTTCTTT; CDR3 protein: CASREGRNTEAFF; CDR3 length: 13; clone size: .; D gene: .; V gene: TRBV6-5; J gene: TRBJ1-1
CDR3 DNA: TGTGCCTGGAGTGTCACAGCCCGGGGGACCCAGTACTTC; CDR3 protein: CAWSVTARGTQYF; CDR3 length: 13; clone size: .; D gene: .; V gene: TRBV30; J gene: TRBJ2-5
CDR3 DNA: TGTGCCACTAGAACCCAAGCCAAAAACATTCAGTACTTC; CDR3 protein: CATRTQAKNIQYF; CDR3 length: 13; clone size: .; D gene: .; V gene: TRBV10-3; J gene: TRBJ2-4